The 30 T cell receptor beta chains reported below all come from one sample, sequenced in a study of blood T cell repertoires in COVID-19. TCRdb keeps only in-frame clones here, not all; method: immunoSEQ multiplex PCR. Of around 260,000 clones in the sample, approximately 83% are singletons; the top ten hold less than 20%. The sample was peripheral blood. These receptors were obtained from a person aged 70 to 85 with COVID-19, enrolled during active disease.

V usage is TRBV7-2 and J usage is TRBJ1-2; D unclear. The CDR3 extends over 14 amino acids. Trimming removed 5 bases from V and 4 bases from J, with 14 bases in between. Germline CDR1 is SGHTA and CDR2 is FQGNSA. The DNA for the CDR3 is TGTGCCAGCAGCGCCCGATCTTGGAGCTATGGCTACACCTTC. This sequence encodes CASSARSWSYGYTF.

The rearrangement uses TRBV6-5 and TRBJ2-1; no clear D. Trimming removed 2 bases from V and 8 bases from J, with 4 bases in between. Germline-derived CDR1 and CDR2 are MNHEY and SVGAGI. The CDR3 is 11 residues long. The CDR3 region is CASSYLDEQFF. For the CDR3, the DNA is TGTGCCAGCAGTTACCTCGATGAGCAGTTCTTC.

The chain employs TRBV5-6 and TRBJ2-7; a weak D match, TRBD1 (6 bases). Germline CDR1 and CDR2: SGHDT and YYEEEE. The CDR3 has 15 amino acids. Trimming shortened V by 2 bases and J by 2 bases, and 14 bases separated the two germline ends. Here the CDR3 reads CASSFGVGGPYEQYF. CDR3 sequence (DNA): TGTGCCAGCAGCTTTGGGGTAGGGGGACCCTACGAGCAGTACTTC.

This clone was counted only a few times. The CDR3 bases are TGTGCCATCAGTGACTCAGGGTTCACAGATACGCAGTATTTT. It specifies CAISDSGFTDTQYF. This rearrangement joins TRBV10-3 to TRBJ2-3, with D perhaps matching TRBD1 (5 bases). V lost 3 bases, J lost 2 bases, and 9 bases lay in between. Germline CDR1 ENHRY, CDR2 SYGVKD. This CDR3 has 14 amino acids.

The rearrangement joins TRBV3-1 (or the pseudogene TRBV3-2) to TRBJ1-1; D is unclear. Between the trimmed V and J ends, which lost 1 base and 1 base, there was a span of 10 bases. This CDR3 is built from 15 residues. Germline V gives CDR1 LGHDT, CDR2 YNNKEL (reference sequence). The CDR3, as DNA: TGTGCCAGCAGCCAAGTCCGAGCCGGGAACACTGAAGCTTTCTTT. Protein sequence: CASSQVRAGNTEAFF.

The chain links TRBV18 to TRBJ1-6; 12 positions match TRBD1. The CDR3 is made up of 14 amino acids. Germline lookup yields CDR1 KGHSH and CDR2 LQKENI. Trimming cost V 5 bases and J 10 bases; bases outside gene matches: 3. The CDR3 DNA is TGTGCCAGCTCAGGGACAGGGGGCAGATCACCCCTCCACTTT. It encodes CASSGTGGRSPLHF.

This chain connects TRBV18 to TRBJ1-1; 12 bases line up with TRBD1. This CDR3 comprises 14 residues. V gave up 6 bases and J gave up 7 bases; unmatched junction bases: 6. Germline-derived CDR1 and CDR2 are KGHSH and LQKENI. The CDR3 sequence: CASSPGTGGIEAFF. CDR3 in DNA: TGTGCCAGCTCGCCCGGGACAGGGGGCATTGAAGCTTTCTTT.

This clone was picked up a small number of times. At one end, the junction sequence differs from germline, possibly due to a read error. This rearrangement joins TRBV15 to TRBJ1-5; D remains unclear. The CDR3 runs to 14 residues. Looked up from germline, CDR1 is LNHNV and CDR2 is YYDKDF (reference sequence). The CDR3 here is CATRRDLGFQPQHF. The DNA for the CDR3 is TGTGCCACCAGAAGAGATTTGGGCTTTCAGCCCCAGCATTTT.

The chain combines TRBV19 with TRBJ2-5; 8 bases map to TRBD1. After removal of 6 bases from V and 4 bases from J, the junction contained 7 bases not matched to a gene. The CDR3 extends over 14 amino acids. The germline CDR1 and CDR2 sequences are LNHDA and SQIVND (reference sequence). DNA of the CDR3: TGTGCCAGTAGCAGTCAGGGGGCTGGAGAGACCCAGTACTTC. Protein sequence: CASSSQGAGETQYF.

The chain is built from TRBV20-1 and TRBJ2-7, with D uncertain. CDR3 length: 12 residues. Trimming took 3 bases from V and 0 from J, leaving 6 bases between them. The V gene's germline CDR1 is DFQATT and CDR2 SNEGSKA (reference sequence). This chain's CDR3 is CSASPVSYEQYF. As DNA, the CDR3 is TGCAGTGCTAGTCCGGTCTCCTACGAGCAGTACTTC.

The V and J genes are TRBV12-3 or TRBV12-4 and TRBJ2-2; tentatively, D is TRBD2 (6 bases). The length of the CDR3 is 13 residues. Trimming removed 9 bases from V and 6 bases from J, with 14 bases in between. The CDR3 region has the DNA TGTGCCAGTCACGAAGGGGAGGCCGGGGAGCTGTTTTTT. The encoded protein is CASHEGEAGELFF.

This clone was seen once. This chain connects TRBV6-6 to TRBJ1-5; D is ambiguous. Trimming stripped 4 bases from V and 4 bases from J, with 5 bases between. The germline CDR1 and CDR2 sequences are MNHNY and SVGAGI (reference sequence). The CDR3 runs to 12 residues. The CDR3 region is CASSFGNQPQHF. CDR3 nucleotide sequence: TGTGCCAGCAGTTTCGGGAATCAGCCCCAGCATTTT.

About this clone itself: Compared with germline, one end of the junction differs, possibly owing to a read error. The CDR3 reads CASSQETGVKTEAFF. CDR3 nucleotides: TGCGCCAGCAGCCAAGAGACAGGGGTGAAAACTGAAGCTTTCTTT. The chain joins TRBV4-3 to TRBJ1-1, with 8 bases lining up with TRBD1. CDR3 length: 15 residues. Germline lookup yields CDR1 LGHNA and CDR2 YSLEER.

The chain links TRBV28 to TRBJ2-5; 8 bases agree with TRBD1. Looked up from germline, CDR1 is MDHEN and CDR2 is SYDVKM. The CDR3 totals 16 residues. With V trimmed by 5 bases and J by 4 bases, 12 bases remained unmatched. The CDR3 sequence is CASSLGTGYIGETQYF. As DNA, the CDR3 is TGTGCCAGCAGTCTTGGGACAGGTTACATAGGAGAGACCCAGTACTTC.

This clone was detected a few times. The genes are TRBV6-6 and TRBJ2-1, with TRBD2 identical over 9 bases. Germline V CDR1 and CDR2: MNHNY, SVGAGI (reference sequence). This CDR3 comprises 15 residues. J was trimmed by 5 bases and V by 7 bases; bases with no gene match: 9. The CDR3 spells CASTTGLAGNNEQFF. The CDR3 DNA follows: TGTGCCAGCACTACAGGGCTAGCGGGAAACAATGAGCAGTTCTTC.

This clone was detected only a few times. The chain recombines TRBV29-1 with TRBJ1-2; TRBD1 aligns across 9 bases. CDR1 SQVTM and CDR2 ANQGSEA come from the germline V gene. CDR3 length equals 13 residues. J was trimmed by 8 bases and V by 4 bases; bases with no gene match: 8. For the CDR3, the DNA is TGCAGCGTTGGGGACAGGGACTCGAGCGGCTACACCTTC. Amino acids: CSVGDRDSSGYTF.

This clone was seen repeatedly, ten times or more. V gene TRBV10-3 combines with J gene TRBJ1-6, with 7 bases fitting TRBD1. Germline values: CDR1 ENHRY, CDR2 SYGVKD. The CDR3 has 15 residues. V shed 3 bases, J shed 8 bases, and the junction held 7 bases outside the gene matches. CDR3 bases: TGTGCCATCAGTGAAGAGGGGGCGCGGTATTCACCCCTCCACTTT. Protein sequence: CAISEEGARYSPLHF.

The V call is TRBV6-1, the J call TRBJ1-4; weak D call: TRBD1 (6 bases). This CDR3 comprises 14 residues. V was shortened by 2 bases and J by 8 bases, with 12 bases between the two germline ends. CDR1 and CDR2 from the germline V gene are MNHNS and SASEGT. The CDR3: CASSEPARGEKLFF. The DNA for the CDR3 is TGTGCCAGCAGTGAACCCGCAAGGGGGGAAAAACTGTTTTTT.

The chain carries TRBV19 and TRBJ1-1; D possibly corresponds to TRBD1 (6 bases). This CDR3 is built from 14 residues. Germline lookup yields CDR1 LNHDA and CDR2 SQIVND (reference sequence). V lost 3 bases and J 5 bases, leaving 13 bases between the germline ends. The CDR3 bases are TGTGCCAGTAGTATCCCGGGGGGCTATACTGAAGCTTTCTTT. Its protein product is CASSIPGGYTEAFF.

J is TRBJ2-1 and V is TRBV3-1 (or the pseudogene TRBV3-2); D is unresolved. Germline CDR1 LGHDT, CDR2 YNNKEL (reference sequence). The CDR3 has 12 amino acids. V was pared by 4 bases and J by 11 bases, with 12 bases between. CDR3 residues: CASSPAERKQFF. The CDR3 DNA reads as TGTGCCAGCAGCCCCGCCGAGCGAAAGCAGTTCTTC.

The J gene is TRBJ2-2, the V gene TRBV6-6; TRBD1 matches at 8 bases. J was trimmed by 4 bases and V by 5 bases; bases with no gene match: 15. CDR3 length equals 18 residues. In germline, CDR1 is MNHNY, CDR2 SVGAGI (reference sequence). CDR3 sequence (DNA): TGTGCCAGCAGTCCCAAGATCAAGCAGGGGGCAATCACCGGGGAGCTGTTTTTT. It yields the protein CASSPKIKQGAITGELFF.

This clone was counted a single time. The chain employs TRBV2 and TRBJ1-5; TRBD1 matches 8 bases. Germline CDR1 reads SNHLY; CDR2 reads FYNNEI. Trimming cost V 6 bases and J 2 bases; bases outside gene matches: 6. The CDR3 contains 15 residues. CDR3 nucleotides: TGTGCCAGCAGCCCAACGACAGGGGGCAATCAGCCCCAGCATTTT. Translated, it gives CASSPTTGGNQPQHF.

The chain couples TRBV12-3 or TRBV12-4 to TRBJ1-6, with D unresolved. The CDR3 contains 13 residues. V was clipped by 3 bases and J by 9 bases, with 9 bases between them. CDR3 sequence reads: CASSFGGGSPLHF. The CDR3 region has the DNA TGTGCCAGCAGTTTCGGCGGCGGTTCACCCCTCCACTTT.

The chain is built from TRBV6-5 and TRBJ1-4; 10 positions agree with TRBD1. V shed 7 bases and J 7 bases; nucleotides not matched to a gene: 9. The V gene's germline CDR1 is MNHEY and CDR2 SVGAGI. This CDR3 contains 15 residues. The CDR3 sequence is CASKPPGQGREKLFF. In DNA, the CDR3 is TGTGCCAGCAAACCTCCGGGACAGGGGCGTGAAAAACTGTTTTTT.

This rearrangement joins TRBV18 to TRBJ2-7, with TRBD1 as a possible D gene (6 bases). Germline V CDR1 and CDR2: KGHSH, LQKENI. The germline V and J ends were trimmed by 3 bases and 7 bases, with 19 bases remaining between them. CDR3 length equals 15 residues. CDR3 in DNA: TGTGCCAGCTCACCTTCAGCAGGGGCTATGGGGGAGCAGTACTTC. The encoded protein is CASSPSAGAMGEQYF. Filled out from reference TRBV18 and TRBJ2-7, the complete variable domain reads NAGVMQNPRHLVRRRGQEARLRCSPMKGHSHVYWYRQLPEEGLKFMVYLQKENIIDESGMPKERFSAEFPKEGPSILRIQQVVRGDSAAYFCASSPSAGAMGEQYFGPGTRLTVT.

This clone appeared a few times. V gene TRBV14 combines with J gene TRBJ1-2; tentative D call: TRBD1 (6 bases). This CDR3 spans 16 amino acids. The germline V and J ends were trimmed by 3 bases and 4 bases, with 18 bases remaining between them. Germline CDR1 SGHDN, CDR2 FVKESK. Here the CDR3 DNA reads TGTGCCAGCAGCCAGCTCCGAGGGGGAGGGATCTATGGCTACACCTTC. Protein: CASSQLRGGGIYGYTF.

The chain recombines TRBV5-4 with TRBJ2-3, with 8 bases that match TRBD2. Germline CDR1 is SGHNT and CDR2 is YYREEE (reference sequence). The CDR3 totals 17 residues. V shed 0 bases and J 6 bases; nucleotides not matched to a gene: 12. The DNA of the CDR3 is TGTGCCAGCAGCTTGGCCCCGGGACTAGGGCGGGCGGATACGCAGTATTTT. Translated, it gives CASSLAPGLGRADTQYF. The full variable domain, its missing parts supplied by reference TRBV5-4 and TRBJ2-3, is ETGVTQSPTHLIKTRGQQVTLRCSSQSGHNTVSWYQQALGQGPQFIFQYYREEENGRGNFPPRFSGLQFPNYSSELNVNALELDDSALYLCASSLAPGLGRADTQYFGPGTRLTVL.

V gene TRBV28 combines with J gene TRBJ1-4; 11 bases match TRBD1. CDR1 MDHEN and CDR2 SYDVKM come from the germline V gene. Losses at the gene ends were 5 bases for V and 8 bases for J; bases not matched to a gene: 13. The CDR3 runs 17 residues. The CDR3 DNA reads as TGTGCCAGCAGTCTAACCGGGACAGGGGGAAGTGGAGAAAAACTGTTTTTT. This translates into CASSLTGTGGSGEKLFF.

The chain carries TRBV7-2 and TRBJ1-1; 7 nucleotides line up with TRBD1. From germline, CDR1 is SGHTA and CDR2 FQGNSA. This CDR3 spans 14 amino acids. V gave up 4 bases and J gave up 1 base; unmatched junction bases: 3. The CDR3 sequence is CASSSDRRNTEAFF. CDR3 in DNA: TGTGCCAGCAGCTCGGACAGGCGGAACACTGAAGCTTTCTTT.

CDR3 protein: CSVVRRGDVDTQYF. Here the CDR3 DNA reads TGCAGCGTTGTACGCAGGGGGGACGTAGATACGCAGTATTTT. This chain links TRBV29-1 with TRBJ2-3; D may be TRBD1 (7 bases). Germline CDR1 SQVTM, CDR2 ANQGSEA. Trimming removed 4 bases from V and 5 bases from J, with 16 bases in between. The CDR3 totals 14 residues.